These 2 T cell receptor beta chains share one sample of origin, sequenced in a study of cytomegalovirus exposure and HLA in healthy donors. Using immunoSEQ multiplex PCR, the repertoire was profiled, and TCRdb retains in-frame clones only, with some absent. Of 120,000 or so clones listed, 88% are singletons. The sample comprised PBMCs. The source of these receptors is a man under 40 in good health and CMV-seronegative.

CDR3 sequence: CASSQAPQGSGTDTQYF. The CDR3 DNA is TGCGCCAGCAGCCAAGCTCCCCAGGGGTCAGGCACAGATACGCAGTATTTT. The chain employs TRBV4-3 and TRBJ2-3, with D tentatively TRBD1 (6 bases). This CDR3 comprises 17 residues. From germline, CDR1 is LGHNA and CDR2 YSLEER. Trimming cost V 1 base and J 1 base, with 15 bases left between them.

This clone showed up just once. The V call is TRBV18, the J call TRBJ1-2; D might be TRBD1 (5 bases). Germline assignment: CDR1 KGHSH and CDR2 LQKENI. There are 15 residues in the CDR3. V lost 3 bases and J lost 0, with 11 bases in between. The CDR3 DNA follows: TGTGCCAGCTCACCGTCTGGGGGGTCTAACTATGGCTACACCTTC. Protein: CASSPSGGSNYGYTF.